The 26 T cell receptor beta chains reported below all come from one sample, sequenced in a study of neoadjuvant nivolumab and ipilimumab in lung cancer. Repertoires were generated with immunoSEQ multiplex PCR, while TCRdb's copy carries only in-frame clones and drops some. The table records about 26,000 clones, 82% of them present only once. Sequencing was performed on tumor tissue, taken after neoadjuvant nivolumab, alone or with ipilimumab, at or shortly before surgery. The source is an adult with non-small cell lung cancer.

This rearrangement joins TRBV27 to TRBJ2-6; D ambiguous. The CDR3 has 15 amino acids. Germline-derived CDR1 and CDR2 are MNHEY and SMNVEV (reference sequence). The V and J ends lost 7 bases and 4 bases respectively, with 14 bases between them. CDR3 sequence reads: CASTSSWGGANVLTF. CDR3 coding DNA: TGTGCCAGCACCTCGAGTTGGGGAGGGGCCAACGTCCTGACTTTC.

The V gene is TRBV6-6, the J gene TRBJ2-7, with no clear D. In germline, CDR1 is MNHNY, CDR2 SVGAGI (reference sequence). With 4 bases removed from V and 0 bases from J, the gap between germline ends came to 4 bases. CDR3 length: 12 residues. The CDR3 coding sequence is TGTGCCAGCAGTTCCAGCTCCTACGAGCAGTACTTC. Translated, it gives CASSSSSYEQYF.

The CDR3 DNA sequence: TGTGCCTGGAGCTTCCGGGGCCACGAGCAGTACTTC. Amino acid sequence: CAWSFRGHEQYF. The chain recombines TRBV30 with TRBJ2-7; D could derive from TRBD1 or TRBD2 (5 bases each). The ends were cut back, 3 bases at V and 5 bases at J, with 11 bases in the middle. CDR1 and CDR2 (germline): GTSNPN, SVGIG (reference sequence). The CDR3 loop spans 12 amino acids. Using reference TRBV30 and TRBJ2-7 for the parts outside the CDR3, the full variable domain is SQTIHQWPATLVQPVGSPLSLECTVEGTSNPNLYWYRQAAGRGLQLLFYSVGIGQISSEVPQNLSASRPQDRQFILSSKKLLLSDSGFYLCAWSFRGHEQYFGPGTRLTVT.

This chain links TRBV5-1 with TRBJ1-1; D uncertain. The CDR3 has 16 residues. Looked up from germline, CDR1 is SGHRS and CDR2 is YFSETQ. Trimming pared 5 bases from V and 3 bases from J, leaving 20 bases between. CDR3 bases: TGCGCCAGCAGAATCGGGGAGGTAACCTCATACACTGAAGCTTTCTTT. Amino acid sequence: CASRIGEVTSYTEAFF.

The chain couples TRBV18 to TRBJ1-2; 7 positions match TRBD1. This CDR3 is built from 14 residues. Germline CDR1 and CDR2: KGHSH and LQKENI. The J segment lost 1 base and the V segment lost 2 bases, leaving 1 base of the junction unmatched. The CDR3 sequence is CASSPTGDNYGYTF. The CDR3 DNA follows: TGTGCCAGCTCACCAACAGGGGATAACTATGGCTACACCTTC.

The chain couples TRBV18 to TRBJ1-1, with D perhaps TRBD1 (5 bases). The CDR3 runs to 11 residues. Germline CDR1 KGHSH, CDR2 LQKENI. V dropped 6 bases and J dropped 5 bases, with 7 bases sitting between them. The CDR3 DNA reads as TGTGCCAGCTCTCAGGGTACTGAAGCTTTCTTT. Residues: CASSQGTEAFF.

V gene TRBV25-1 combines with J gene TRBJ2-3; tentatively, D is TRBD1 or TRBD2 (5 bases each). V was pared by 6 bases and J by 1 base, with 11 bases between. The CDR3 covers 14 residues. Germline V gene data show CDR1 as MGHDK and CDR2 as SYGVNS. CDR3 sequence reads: CASSRDGRTDTQYF. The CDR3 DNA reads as TGTGCCAGCAGCCGGGACGGCCGCACAGATACGCAGTATTTT.

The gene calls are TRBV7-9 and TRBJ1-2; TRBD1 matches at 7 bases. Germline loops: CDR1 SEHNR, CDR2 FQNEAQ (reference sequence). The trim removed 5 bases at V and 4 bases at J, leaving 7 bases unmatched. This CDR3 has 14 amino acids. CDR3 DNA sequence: TGTGCCAGCAGCCTGACAGGGTCTGGCTATGGCTACACCTTC. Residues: CASSLTGSGYGYTF.

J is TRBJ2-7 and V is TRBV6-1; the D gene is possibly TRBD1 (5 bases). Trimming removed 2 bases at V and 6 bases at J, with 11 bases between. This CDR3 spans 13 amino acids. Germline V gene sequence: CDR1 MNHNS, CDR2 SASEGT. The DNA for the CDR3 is TGTGCCAGCAGTGAAAGGACATCCCGCGAGCAGTACTTC. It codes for CASSERTSREQYF.

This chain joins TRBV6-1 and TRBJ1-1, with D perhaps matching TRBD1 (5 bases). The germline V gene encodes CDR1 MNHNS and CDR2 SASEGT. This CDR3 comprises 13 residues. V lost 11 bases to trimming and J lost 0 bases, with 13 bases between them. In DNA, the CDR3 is TGTGCCTTACAGCGGGGCTTGAACACTGAAGCTTTCTTT. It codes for CALQRGLNTEAFF.

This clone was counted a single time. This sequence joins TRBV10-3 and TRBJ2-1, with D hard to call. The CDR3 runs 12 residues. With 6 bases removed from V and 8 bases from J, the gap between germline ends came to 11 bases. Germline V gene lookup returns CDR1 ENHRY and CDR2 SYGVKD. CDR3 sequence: CAISNTPDEQFF. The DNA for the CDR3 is TGTGCCATCAGCAACACACCCGATGAGCAGTTCTTC.

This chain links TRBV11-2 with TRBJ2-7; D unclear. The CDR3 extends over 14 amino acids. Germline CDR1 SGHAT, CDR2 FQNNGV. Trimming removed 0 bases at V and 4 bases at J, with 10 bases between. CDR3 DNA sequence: TGTGCCAGCAGCTTAGATCCCAGATTATACGAGCAGTACTTC. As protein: CASSLDPRLYEQYF.

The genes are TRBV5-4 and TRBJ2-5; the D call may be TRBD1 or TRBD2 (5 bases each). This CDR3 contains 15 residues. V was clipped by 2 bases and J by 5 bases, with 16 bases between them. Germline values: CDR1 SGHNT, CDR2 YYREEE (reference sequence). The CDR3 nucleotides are TGTGCCAGCAGCTTTTCGGGGCTCGGTTGGGAGACCCAGTACTTC. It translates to CASSFSGLGWETQYF.

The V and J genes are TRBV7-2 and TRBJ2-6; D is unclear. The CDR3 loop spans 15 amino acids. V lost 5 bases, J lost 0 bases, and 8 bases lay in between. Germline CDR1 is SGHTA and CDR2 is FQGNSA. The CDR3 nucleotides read TGTGCCAGCAGCGTGACGGCCTCTGGGGCCAACGTCCTGACTTTC. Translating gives CASSVTASGANVLTF.

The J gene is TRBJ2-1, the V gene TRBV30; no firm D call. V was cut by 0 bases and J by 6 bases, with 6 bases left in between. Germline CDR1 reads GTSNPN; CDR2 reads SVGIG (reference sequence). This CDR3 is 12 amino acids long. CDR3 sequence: CAWSVLSNEQFF. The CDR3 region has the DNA TGTGCCTGGAGTGTACTGTCCAATGAGCAGTTCTTC.

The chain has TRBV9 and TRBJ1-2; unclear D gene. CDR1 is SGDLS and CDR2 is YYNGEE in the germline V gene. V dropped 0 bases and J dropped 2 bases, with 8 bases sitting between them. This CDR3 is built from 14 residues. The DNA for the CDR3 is TGTGCCAGCAGCGTAGCACAGAAGAACTATGGCTACACCTTC. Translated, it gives CASSVAQKNYGYTF.

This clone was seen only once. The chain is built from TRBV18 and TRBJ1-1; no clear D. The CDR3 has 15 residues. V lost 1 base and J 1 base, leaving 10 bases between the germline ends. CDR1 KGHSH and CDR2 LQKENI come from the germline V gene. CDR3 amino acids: CASSPQATPNTEAFF. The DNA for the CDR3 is TGTGCCAGCTCACCACAAGCAACCCCGAACACTGAAGCTTTCTTT.

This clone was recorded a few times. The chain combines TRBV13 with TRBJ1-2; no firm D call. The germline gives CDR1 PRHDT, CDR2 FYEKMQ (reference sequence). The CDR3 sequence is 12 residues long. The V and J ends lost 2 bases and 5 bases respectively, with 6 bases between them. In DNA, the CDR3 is TGTGCCAGCAGCTTAAACCTATATGGCTACACCTTC. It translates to CASSLNLYGYTF.

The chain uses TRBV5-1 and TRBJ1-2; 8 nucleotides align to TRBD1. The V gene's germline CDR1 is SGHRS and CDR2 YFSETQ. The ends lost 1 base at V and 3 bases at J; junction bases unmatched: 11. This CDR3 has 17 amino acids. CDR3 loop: CASSLRPGGESDYGYTF. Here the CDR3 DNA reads TGCGCCAGCAGCTTGCGCCCAGGGGGCGAGTCTGACTATGGCTACACCTTC.

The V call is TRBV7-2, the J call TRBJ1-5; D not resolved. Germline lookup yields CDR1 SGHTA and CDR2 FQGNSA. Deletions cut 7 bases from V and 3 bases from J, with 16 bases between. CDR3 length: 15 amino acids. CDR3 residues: CASTPGTRANQPQHF. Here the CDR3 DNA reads TGTGCCAGCACCCCAGGAACGAGGGCCAATCAGCCCCAGCATTTT.

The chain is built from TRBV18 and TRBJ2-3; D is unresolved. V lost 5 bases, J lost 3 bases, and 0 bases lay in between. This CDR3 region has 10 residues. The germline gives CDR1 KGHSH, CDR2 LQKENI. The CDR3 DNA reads TGTGCCAGCTCAACAGATACGCAGTATTTT. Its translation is CASSTDTQYF.

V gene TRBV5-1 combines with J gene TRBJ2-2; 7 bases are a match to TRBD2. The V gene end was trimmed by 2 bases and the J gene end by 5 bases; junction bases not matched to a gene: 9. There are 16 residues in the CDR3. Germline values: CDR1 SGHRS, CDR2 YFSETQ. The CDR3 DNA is TGCGCCAGCAGCTTCACAAGCGGGAAGGAGACCGGGGAGCTGTTTTTT. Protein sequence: CASSFTSGKETGELFF.

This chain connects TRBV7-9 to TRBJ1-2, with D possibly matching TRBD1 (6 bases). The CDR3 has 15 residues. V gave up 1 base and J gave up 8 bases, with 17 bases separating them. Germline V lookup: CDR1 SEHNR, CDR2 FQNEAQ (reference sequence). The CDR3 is CASSLVATGNGGYTF. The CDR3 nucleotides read TGTGCCAGCAGCTTAGTTGCGACAGGTAACGGCGGCTACACCTTC.

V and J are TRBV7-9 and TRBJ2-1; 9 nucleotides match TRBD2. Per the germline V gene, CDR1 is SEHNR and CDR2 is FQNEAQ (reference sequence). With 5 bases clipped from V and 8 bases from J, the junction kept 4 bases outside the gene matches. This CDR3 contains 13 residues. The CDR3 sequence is CASSSSGSYEQFF. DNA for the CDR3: TGTGCCAGCAGCAGTAGCGGGAGCTATGAGCAGTTCTTC.

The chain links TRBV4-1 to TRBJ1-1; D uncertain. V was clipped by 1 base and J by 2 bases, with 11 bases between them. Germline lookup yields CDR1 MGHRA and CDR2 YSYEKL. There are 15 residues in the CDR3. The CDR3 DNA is TGCGCCAGCAGCCAAGCCGACCGGGATAACACTGAAGCTTTCTTT. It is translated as CASSQADRDNTEAFF.

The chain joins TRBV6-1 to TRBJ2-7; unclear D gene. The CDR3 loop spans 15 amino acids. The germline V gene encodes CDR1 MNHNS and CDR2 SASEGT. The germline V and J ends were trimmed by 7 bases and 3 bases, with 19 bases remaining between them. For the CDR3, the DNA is TGTGCCAGCAACTTAAACAGAGAACCAGGCTACGAGCAGTACTTC. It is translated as CASNLNREPGYEQYF.